This T cell receptor beta chain was identified during a study of blood T cell repertoires in COVID-19. Study as a whole: Nucleic acid was either cDNA or gDNA, and it came from T cells, B-cell-depleted T cells, or PBMCs.

There are 15 residues in the CDR3. Germline V gives CDR1 GTSNPN, CDR2 SVGIG (reference sequence). V lost 4 bases to trimming and J lost 5 bases; unmatched junction nucleotides: 8. The repertoire was sequenced with immunoSEQ multiplex PCR; TCRdb's copy has only in-frame clones and lacks some. The sample holds 150,000 or so clones; 75% to 85% are singletons and the top ten take about 6.8%. The sequence was collected from a woman aged 50 to 65 in a cohort sampled during active or convalescent COVID-19. The V gene is TRBV30, the J gene TRBJ2-3, with TRBD2 identical over 11 bases. Sequencing input: peripheral blood. The CDR3 DNA follows: TGTGCCTGGAAAAATAGCGGGGGGGCCTTAGATACGCAGTATTTT. Translation gives CAWKNSGGALDTQYF.